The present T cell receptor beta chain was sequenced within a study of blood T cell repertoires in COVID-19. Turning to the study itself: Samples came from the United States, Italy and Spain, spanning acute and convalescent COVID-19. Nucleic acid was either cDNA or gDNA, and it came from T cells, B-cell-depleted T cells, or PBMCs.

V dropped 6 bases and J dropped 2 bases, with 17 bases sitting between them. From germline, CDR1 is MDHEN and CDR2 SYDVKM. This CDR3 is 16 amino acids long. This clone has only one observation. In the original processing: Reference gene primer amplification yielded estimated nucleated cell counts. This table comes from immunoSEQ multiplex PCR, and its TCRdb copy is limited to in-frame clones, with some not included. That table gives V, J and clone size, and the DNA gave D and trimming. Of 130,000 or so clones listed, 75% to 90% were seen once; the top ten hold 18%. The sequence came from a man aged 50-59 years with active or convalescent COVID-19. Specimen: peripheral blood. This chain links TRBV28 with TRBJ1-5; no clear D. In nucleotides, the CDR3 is TGTGCCAGCAGGGCCCCTTCAGGAGGCGGCAATCAGCCCCAGCATTTT. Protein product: CASRAPSGGGNQPQHF.